This T cell receptor beta chain was captured by sequencing in a study of regulatory T cells in long-lasting Graves disease. Study-wide background: Over-5-year antithyroid drug use with positive TSH receptor antibodies defined persistent Graves' disease in the study.

This clonotype was picked up a small number of times. Its cognate antigen is unknown. Study results and caveats: Only peripheral blood was studied, not thyroid tissue.

The CDR3 covers 13 residues. Looked up from germline, CDR1 is MDHEN and CDR2 is SYDVKM. V was pared by 9 bases and J by 6 bases, with 17 bases between. Time point denoted: persistent/refractory GD, antithyroid drugs over 5 years with positive TRAb. The TCR library was made from RNA that had been extracted from PBMCs in TRIzol. Arm-PCR of CDR3 regions with iRepertoire HTBI primers generated TCR beta libraries. Via MiXCR, TCRdb re-called the multiplex PCR reads, giving one row per CDR3 protein. The sample gives over 350,000 distinct CDR3 sequences, more than 20% of which show up once; about 20% is in the top ten.

The J gene is TRBJ2-5, the V gene TRBV28; D might be TRBD2 (7 bases). This material consisted of peripheral blood mononuclear cells (PBMCs), taken when the disease was refractory, from a patient treated with antithyroid drugs. The receptor was isolated from a female donor with Graves disease. The DNA of the CDR3 is TGTGCCAGTACAGCGGGACAACCGAAGACCCAGTACTTC. Translated, it gives CASTAGQPKTQYF.